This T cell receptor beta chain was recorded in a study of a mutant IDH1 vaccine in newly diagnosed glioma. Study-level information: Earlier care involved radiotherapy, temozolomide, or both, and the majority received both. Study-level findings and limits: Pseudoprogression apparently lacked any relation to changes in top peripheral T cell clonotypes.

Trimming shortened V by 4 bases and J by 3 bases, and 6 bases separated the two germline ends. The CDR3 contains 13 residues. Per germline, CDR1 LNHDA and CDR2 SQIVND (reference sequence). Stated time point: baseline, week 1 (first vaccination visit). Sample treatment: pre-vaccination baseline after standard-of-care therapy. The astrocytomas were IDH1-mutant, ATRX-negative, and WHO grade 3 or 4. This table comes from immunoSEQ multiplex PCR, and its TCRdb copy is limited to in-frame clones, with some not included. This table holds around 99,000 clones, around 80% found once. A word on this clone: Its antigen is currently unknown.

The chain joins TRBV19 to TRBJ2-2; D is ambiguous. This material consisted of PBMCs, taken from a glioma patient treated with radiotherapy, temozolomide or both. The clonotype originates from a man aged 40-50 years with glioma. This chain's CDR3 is CASSTSYTGELFF. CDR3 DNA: TGTGCCAGTAGTACTTCTTACACCGGGGAGCTGTTTTTT.